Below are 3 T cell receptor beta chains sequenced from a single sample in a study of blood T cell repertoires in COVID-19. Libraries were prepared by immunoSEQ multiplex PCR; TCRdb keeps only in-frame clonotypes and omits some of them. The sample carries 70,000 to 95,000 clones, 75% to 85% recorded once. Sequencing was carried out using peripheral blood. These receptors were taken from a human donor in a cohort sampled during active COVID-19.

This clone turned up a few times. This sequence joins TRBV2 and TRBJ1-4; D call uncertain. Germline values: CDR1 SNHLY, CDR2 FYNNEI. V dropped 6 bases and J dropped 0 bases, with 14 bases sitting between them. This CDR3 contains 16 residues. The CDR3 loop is CASRRALLPTNEKLFF. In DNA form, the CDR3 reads TGTGCCAGCAGACGCGCCCTCCTTCCAACTAATGAAAAACTGTTTTTT. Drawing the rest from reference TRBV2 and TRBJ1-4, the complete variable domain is EPEVTQTPSHQVTQMGQEVILRCVPISNHLYFYWYRQILGQKVEFLVSFYNNEISEKSEIFDDQFSVERPDGSNFTLKIRSTKLEDSAMYFCASRRALLPTNEKLFFGSGTQLSVL.

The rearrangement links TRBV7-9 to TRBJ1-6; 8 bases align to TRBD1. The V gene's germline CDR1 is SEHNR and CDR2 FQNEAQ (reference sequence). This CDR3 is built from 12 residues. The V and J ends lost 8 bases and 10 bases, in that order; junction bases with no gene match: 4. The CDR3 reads CASGQGGSPLHF. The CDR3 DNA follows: TGTGCCAGCGGACAGGGAGGATCACCCCTCCACTTT. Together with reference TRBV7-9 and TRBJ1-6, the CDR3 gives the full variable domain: DTGVSQNPRHKITKRGQNVTFRCDPISEHNRLYWYRQTLGQGPEFLTYFQNEAQLEKSRLLSDRFSAERPKGSFSTLEIQRTEQGDSAMYLCASGQGGSPLHFGNGTRLTVT.

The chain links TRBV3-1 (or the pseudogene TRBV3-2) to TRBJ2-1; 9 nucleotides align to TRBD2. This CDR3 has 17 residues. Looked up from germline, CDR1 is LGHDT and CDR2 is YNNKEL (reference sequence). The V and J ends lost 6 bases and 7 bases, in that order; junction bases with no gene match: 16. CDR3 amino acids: CASSCASRLAGWNEQFF. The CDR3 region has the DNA TGTGCCAGCAGTTGCGCAAGTCGGCTAGCGGGGTGGAATGAGCAGTTCTTC.